These T cell receptor beta chains were read from a single sample in a study of response to subunit inactivated influenza vaccine. TCRdb re-derived calls from the RT-PCR reads in MiXCR, one entry per CDR3 protein. Of more than 700,000 distinct CDR3 sequences in the sample, 21% were seen once. The starting material was PBMCs from blood, obtained 5 days after vaccination. The receptors stem from a man in his fifties or sixties who received an inactivated influenza vaccine. The CDR3 runs from the conserved cysteine through the conserved F or W. Fields, in order: clone size, D gene, J gene, V gene, CDR3 protein, CDR3 DNA. The D gene is left open where the match is weak. Size is stated for part of the rows, as once, few or many counts, or as a class when the clone is expanded.

>-|-|TRBJ2-3|TRBV5-1
CASSFFPGHSTDTQYF
TGCGCCAGCAGCTTTTTCCCCGGACATAGCACAGATACGCAGTATTTT
>many|TRBD2|TRBJ2-7|TRBV20-1
CSATQTSGRYEQYF
TGCAGTGCTACCCAGACTAGCGGGAGGTACGAGCAGTACTTC
>-|TRBD2|TRBJ2-3|TRBV16
CASSQTSLSTDTQYF
TGTGCCAGCAGCCAGACTAGCTTGTCCACAGATACGCAGTATTTT
>-|TRBD2|TRBJ2-5|TRBV7-8
CASSGFGDSGRDPPGETQYF
TGTGCCAGCAGCGGATTTGGTGATAGCGGGAGGGACCCCCCGGGGGAGACCCAGTACTTC
>-|TRBD1|TRBJ2-5|TRBV4-1
CASSRFRDRNQETQYF
TGCGCCAGCAGCCGCTTCCGGGACAGGAACCAAGAGACCCAGTACTTC
>-|TRBD1|TRBJ1-1|TRBV5-1
CASSRDSSNTEAFF
TGCGCCAGCAGCAGGGACAGCTCAAACACTGAAGCTTTCTTT
>-|-|TRBJ2-5|TRBV4-3
CASSQDLVPGMETQYF
TGCGCCAGCAGCCAAGATCTAGTGCCAGGGATGGAGACCCAGTACTTC
>few|TRBD1|TRBJ1-5|TRBV20-1
CSAIEGTVDQPQHF
TGCAGTGCCATCGAAGGGACAGTCGATCAGCCCCAGCATTTT
>-|-|TRBJ2-5|TRBV15
CATSREDLQETQYF
TGTGCCACCAGCAGAGAGGACCTCCAAGAGACCCAGTACTTC
>few|-|TRBJ1-1|TRBV12-3/TRBV12-4
CASSLDRGHRNTEAFF
TGTGCCAGCAGTTTAGATCGTGGACACAGGAACACTGAAGCTTTCTTT
>-|-|TRBJ2-3|TRBV6-6
CASKGGITDTQYF
TGTGCCAGCAAGGGGGGAATCACAGATACGCAGTATTTT
>-|-|TRBJ1-1|TRBV7-9
CASSERGVAFF
TGTGCCAGCAGCGAACGGGGTGTAGCTTTCTTT
>-|TRBD1|TRBJ2-3|TRBV20-1
CSARRQGARDTQYF
TGCAGTGCTCGCCGACAGGGGGCGCGGGATACGCAGTATTTT
>few|TRBD1|TRBJ1-4|TRBV7-9
CASSLRQGQEKLFF
TGTGCCAGCAGCTTAAGACAGGGGCAGGAAAAACTGTTTTTT
>-|-|TRBJ2-7|TRBV6-1
CASTSRTAAYEQYF
TGTGCCAGCACGTCCAGGACGGCCGCCTACGAGCAGTACTTC
>few|-|TRBJ2-5|TRBV7-2
CASSLETARRDF
TGTGCCAGCAGCCTTGAGACAGCTCGGAGGGACTTC
>few|-|TRBJ1-1|TRBV7-2
CASKAVEVGTEAFF
TGTGCCAGCAAAGCTGTGGAGGTCGGGACTGAAGCTTTCTTT
>-|-|TRBJ2-6|TRBV10-3
CAISDKVAQSFSGANVLTF
TGTGCCATCAGTGACAAGGTCGCTCAGTCTTTCTCTGGGGCCAACGTCCTGACTTTC
>few|-|TRBJ2-3|TRBV20-1
CSALEPLGTDTQYF
TGCAGTGCCCTGGAACCTCTAGGCACAGATACGCAGTATTTT
>-|TRBD1|TRBJ2-7|TRBV29-1
CSAEGTGGYEQYF
TGCAGCGCCGAAGGGACAGGGGGCTACGAGCAGTACTTC